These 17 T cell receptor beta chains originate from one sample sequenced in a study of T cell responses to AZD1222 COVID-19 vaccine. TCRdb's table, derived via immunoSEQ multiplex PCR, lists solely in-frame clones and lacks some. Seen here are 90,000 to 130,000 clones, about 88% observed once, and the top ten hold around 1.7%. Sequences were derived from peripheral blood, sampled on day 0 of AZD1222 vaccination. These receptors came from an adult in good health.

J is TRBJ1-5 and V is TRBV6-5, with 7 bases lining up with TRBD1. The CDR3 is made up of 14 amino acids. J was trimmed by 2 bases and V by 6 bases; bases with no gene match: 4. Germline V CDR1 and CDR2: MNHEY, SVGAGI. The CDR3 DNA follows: TGTGCCAGCAGGATCGACAGGGGCAATCAGCCCCAGCATTTT. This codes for CASRIDRGNQPQHF.

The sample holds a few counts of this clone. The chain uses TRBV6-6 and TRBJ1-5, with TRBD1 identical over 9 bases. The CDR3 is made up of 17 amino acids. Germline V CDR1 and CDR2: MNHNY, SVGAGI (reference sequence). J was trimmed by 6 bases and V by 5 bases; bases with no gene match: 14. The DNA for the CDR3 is TGTGCCAGCAGTCTCCGGGACAGGGTCGAGCAGAGTCAGCCCCAGCATTTT. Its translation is CASSLRDRVEQSQPQHF.

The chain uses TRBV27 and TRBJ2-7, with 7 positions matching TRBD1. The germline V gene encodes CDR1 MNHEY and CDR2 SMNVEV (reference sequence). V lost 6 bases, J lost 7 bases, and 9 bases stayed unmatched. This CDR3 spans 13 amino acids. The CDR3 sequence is CASSTRTGLEQYF. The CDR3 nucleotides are TGTGCCAGCAGCACCAGGACAGGATTGGAGCAGTACTTC.

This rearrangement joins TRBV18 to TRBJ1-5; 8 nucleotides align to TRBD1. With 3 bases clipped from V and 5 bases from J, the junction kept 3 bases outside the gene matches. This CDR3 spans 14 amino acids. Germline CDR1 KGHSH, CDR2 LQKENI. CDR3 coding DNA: TGTGCCAGCTCACCTACAGGGGGTTATCAGCCCCAGCATTTT. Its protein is CASSPTGGYQPQHF.

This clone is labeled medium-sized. The CDR3 spells CASSIRISRQDYGYTF. CDR3 sequence (DNA): TGTGCCAGTAGTATACGTATAAGTCGGCAGGACTATGGCTACACCTTC. The chain has TRBV19 and TRBJ1-2; D uncertain. Trimming took off 2 bases at V and 3 bases at J, with 16 bases between the two ends. The CDR3 is made up of 16 amino acids. Germline V gene lookup returns CDR1 LNHDA and CDR2 SQIVND (reference sequence).

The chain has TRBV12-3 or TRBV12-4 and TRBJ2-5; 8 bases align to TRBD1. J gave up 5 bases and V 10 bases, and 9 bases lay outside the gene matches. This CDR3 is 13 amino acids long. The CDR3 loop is CATTQGAAETQYF. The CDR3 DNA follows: TGTGCCACCACCCAGGGGGCTGCGGAGACCCAGTACTTC.

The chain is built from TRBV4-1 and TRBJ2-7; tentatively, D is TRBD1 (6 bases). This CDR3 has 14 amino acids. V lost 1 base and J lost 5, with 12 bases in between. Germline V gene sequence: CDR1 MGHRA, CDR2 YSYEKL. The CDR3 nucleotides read TGCGCCAGCAGCCAAGCCCAAAACAGGGACGAGCAGTACTTC. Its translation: CASSQAQNRDEQYF.

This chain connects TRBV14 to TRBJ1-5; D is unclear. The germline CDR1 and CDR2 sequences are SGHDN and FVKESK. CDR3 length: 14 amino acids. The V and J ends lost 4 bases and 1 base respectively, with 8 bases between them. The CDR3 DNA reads TGTGCCAGCAGCCCCATGGGGAGCAATCAGCCCCAGCATTTT. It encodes CASSPMGSNQPQHF.

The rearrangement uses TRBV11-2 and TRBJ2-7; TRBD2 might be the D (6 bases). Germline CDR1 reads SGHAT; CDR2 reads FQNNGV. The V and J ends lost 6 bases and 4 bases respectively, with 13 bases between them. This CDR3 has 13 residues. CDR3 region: CASSALAMYEQYF. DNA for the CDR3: TGTGCCAGCAGTGCCCTAGCGATGTACGAGCAGTACTTC.

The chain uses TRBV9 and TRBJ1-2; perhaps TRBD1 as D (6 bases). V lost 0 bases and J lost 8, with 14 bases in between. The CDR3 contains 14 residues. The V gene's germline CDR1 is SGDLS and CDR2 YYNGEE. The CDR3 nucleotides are TGTGCCAGCAGCGTAGATGGCAGGGACACGGGCTACACCTTC. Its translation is CASSVDGRDTGYTF.

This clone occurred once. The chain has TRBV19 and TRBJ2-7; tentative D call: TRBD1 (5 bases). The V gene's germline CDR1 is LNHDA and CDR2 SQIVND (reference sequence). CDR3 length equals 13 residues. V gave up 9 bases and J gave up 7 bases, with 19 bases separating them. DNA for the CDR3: TGTGCCAGCACGACTTCTTCAGGGTGGGAGCAGTACTTC. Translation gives CASTTSSGWEQYF.

CDR3 protein: CASSPLREPYGYTF. CDR3 in DNA: TGTGCCAGCTCACCTTTAAGGGAACCCTATGGCTACACCTTC. This chain joins TRBV18 and TRBJ1-2; D call uncertain. Germline V gene data show CDR1 as KGHSH and CDR2 as LQKENI. CDR3 length: 14 amino acids. Trimming removed 3 bases at V and 4 bases at J, with 12 bases between.

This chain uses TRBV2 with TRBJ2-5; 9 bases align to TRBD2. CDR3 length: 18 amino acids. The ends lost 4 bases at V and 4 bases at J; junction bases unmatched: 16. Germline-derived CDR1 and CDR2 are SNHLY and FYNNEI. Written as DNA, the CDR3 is TGTGCCAGCAGTGTCCCCCCTGGCGGCGGGGGGGCCGTAGAGACCCAGTACTTC. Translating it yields CASSVPPGGGGAVETQYF.

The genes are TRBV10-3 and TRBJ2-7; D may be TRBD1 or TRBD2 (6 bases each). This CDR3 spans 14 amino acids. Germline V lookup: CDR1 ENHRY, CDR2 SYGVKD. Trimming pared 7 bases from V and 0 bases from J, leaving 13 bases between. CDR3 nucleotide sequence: TGTGCCATCAATCCCGGGGGCGACTCCTACGAGCAGTACTTC. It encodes CAINPGGDSYEQYF.

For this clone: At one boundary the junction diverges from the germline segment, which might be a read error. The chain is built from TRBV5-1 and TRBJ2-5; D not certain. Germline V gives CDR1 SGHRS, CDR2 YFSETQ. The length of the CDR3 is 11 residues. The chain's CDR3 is CASSWQETQYF. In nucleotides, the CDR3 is TGCGCCAGCAGCTGGCAAGAAACCCAGTACTTC. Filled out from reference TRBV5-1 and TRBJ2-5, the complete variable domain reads KAGVTQTPRYLIKTRGQQVTLSCSPISGHRSVSWYQQTPGQGLQFLFEYFSETQRNKGNFPGRFSGRQFSNSRSEMNVSTLELGDSALYLCASSWQETQYFGPGTRLLVL.

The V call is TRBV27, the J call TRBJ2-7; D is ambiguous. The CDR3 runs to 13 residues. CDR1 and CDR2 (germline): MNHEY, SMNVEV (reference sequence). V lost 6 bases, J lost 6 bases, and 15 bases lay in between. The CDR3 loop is CASRSTKIREQYF. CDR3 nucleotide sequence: TGTGCCAGCAGGTCAACCAAAATTCGCGAGCAGTACTTC.

The CDR3, as DNA: TGCGCCAGCAGCTTGACGGGCCCTGAAGCTTTCTTT. It encodes CASSLTGPEAFF. The chain carries TRBV5-1 and TRBJ1-1; D not certain. Deletions cut 1 base from V and 6 bases from J, with 7 bases between. The CDR3 loop spans 12 amino acids. Germline CDR1 and CDR2: SGHRS and YFSETQ.